This T cell receptor (beta chain) originates from a study of T cell repertoires in cytomegalovirus infection. In the study overall: CMV infection and matching HLA type were both indicated by public TCR beta signatures.

This CDR3 comprises 15 residues. Germline V gene data show CDR1 as SNHLY and CDR2 as FYNNEI. V trimming: 6 bases; J trimming: 7 bases; junction bases outside the gene matches: 7. Study-wide findings and caveats: HLA-C-restricted CMV clonotypes gave the most frequent clonotype in two of eight donors. Individuals carrying CMV plus the relevant HLA were identified by cumulative frequency of public TCR beta families.

This clonotype has a handful of counts. Antigen: not known. A single record per CDR3 protein comes from TCRdb applying MiXCR to the reads. The repertoire consists of approximately 110,000 distinct CDR3 sequences, with around 40% occurring once and the leading ten covering just under 75%. The clonotype comes from a human donor in good health (CMV status not recorded). Some clones in this sample may be carry-over from other donors' samples. This specimen consisted of CD8+ T cells from cultured PBMCs, obtained from culture after CMV antigen stimulation. This rearrangement joins TRBV2 to TRBJ1-6, with 9 bases that match TRBD1. CDR3 nucleotide sequence: TGTGCCAGCAGACCGGGACAGGGAGGAAATTCACCCCTCCACTTT. Encoded protein: CASRPGQGGNSPLHF. Full variable domain (outside the CDR3, taken from reference TRBV2 and TRBJ1-6): EPEVTQTPSHQVTQMGQEVILRCVPISNHLYFYWYRQILGQKVEFLVSFYNNEISEKSEIFDDQFSVERPDGSNFTLKIRSTKLEDSAMYFCASRPGQGGNSPLHFGNGTRLTVT.